The 26 T cell receptor beta chains below were found in one sample sequenced in a study of spatial heterogeneity in lung cancer. The time point here: sample taken at primary tumor resection. A single record per CDR3 protein comes from TCRdb applying MiXCR to the 5' RACE reads. The sample consists of about 22,000 distinct CDR3 sequences, 4.5% to 7% of them appearing once. Sequenced material: PBMCs, taken at surgery. The receptors were sampled from a male donor with early-stage non-small cell lung cancer.

This clonotype was found many times. J is TRBJ1-6 and V is TRBV28; 7 nucleotides match TRBD1. The trim removed 10 bases at V and 7 bases at J, leaving 7 bases unmatched. This CDR3 region has 13 residues. Germline CDR1 and CDR2: MDHEN and SYDVKM. CDR3 region: CATRRDRNSPLHF. CDR3 DNA sequence: TGTGCCACGAGACGGGACAGAAATTCACCCCTCCACTTT.

In its sample, this clonotype was seen many times. V gene TRBV11-2 combines with J gene TRBJ1-1, with 11 positions matching TRBD1. The CDR3 is 16 amino acids. V dropped 5 bases and J dropped 4; count of bases not matched to a gene: 9. The V gene's germline CDR1 is SGHAT and CDR2 FQNNGV. The CDR3: CASSPRDRGKGTEAFF. In nucleotides, the CDR3 is TGTGCCAGCAGCCCCCGGGACAGGGGGAAGGGCACTGAAGCTTTCTTT.

In this sample, this clonotype turned up many times. The chain uses TRBV6-6 and TRBJ2-5; a possible D gene is TRBD2 (7 bases). V lost 5 bases and J 5 bases, leaving 18 bases between the germline ends. Germline CDR1 MNHNY, CDR2 SVGAGI (reference sequence). The CDR3 is 15 residues long. This chain's CDR3 is CASSRSGTRGETQYF. CDR3 sequence (DNA): TGTGCCAGCAGTCGAAGCGGGACGAGGGGGGAGACCCAGTACTTC.

This clonotype was recorded many times. The chain combines TRBV18 with TRBJ2-7; D unresolved. Germline CDR1 KGHSH, CDR2 LQKENI. V shed 2 bases and J shed 3 bases, with 11 bases lying between them. The CDR3 length is 14 residues. In DNA form, the CDR3 reads TGTGCCAGCTCACCATCGAGAAATGGCTACGAGCAGTACTTC. This codes for CASSPSRNGYEQYF.

This clonotype has at least ten counts. This chain joins TRBV4-2 and TRBJ2-3; 10 bases fit TRBD1. With V trimmed by 3 bases and J by 2 bases, 5 bases remained unmatched. CDR3 size: 16 residues. Germline CDR1 is LGHNA and CDR2 is YNFKEQ. CDR3 amino acids: CASSQMGQGNTDTQYF. The CDR3, as DNA: TGTGCCAGCAGCCAGATGGGACAGGGGAACACAGATACGCAGTATTTT.

This clonotype was seen at least ten times. The chain couples TRBV28 to TRBJ2-4; 7 positions agree with TRBD2. V dropped 4 bases and J dropped 8; count of bases not matched to a gene: 5. The V gene's germline CDR1 is MDHEN and CDR2 SYDVKM. The CDR3 covers 13 residues. The CDR3 loop is CASSWRETDIQYF. The CDR3 DNA reads as TGTGCCAGCAGTTGGCGGGAGACGGACATTCAGTACTTC.

Ten or more counts support this clonotype. The rearrangement joins TRBV25-1 to TRBJ2-5, with 12 bases identical to TRBD2. V was pared by 6 bases and J by 1 base, with 3 bases of the junction left unmatched. The CDR3 covers 15 residues. In germline, CDR1 is MGHDK, CDR2 SYGVNS. DNA of the CDR3: TGTGCCAGCAGCCGACTAGCGGGGGCCCAAGAGACCCAGTACTTC. Amino acid sequence: CASSRLAGAQETQYF.

This clonotype was seen a handful of times. This chain links TRBV9 with TRBJ2-7; unclear D gene. Trimming removed 2 bases at V and 3 bases at J, with 18 bases between. Germline CDR1 SGDLS, CDR2 YYNGEE. This CDR3 has 16 residues. The CDR3 coding sequence is TGTGCCAGCAGCGTCAAAAGACGGACCTGGAACTACGAGCAGTACTTC. Encoded protein: CASSVKRRTWNYEQYF.

The sample holds many counts of this clonotype. The chain recombines TRBV5-1 with TRBJ1-1, with 7 bases matching TRBD1. V dropped 4 bases and J dropped 4; count of bases not matched to a gene: 4. The CDR3 covers 13 residues. The germline gives CDR1 SGHRS, CDR2 YFSETQ. This CDR3 reads CASSGPGGTEAFF. The CDR3 DNA reads TGCGCCAGCAGCGGACCAGGGGGCACTGAAGCTTTCTTT.

This clonotype was seen many times. The chain couples TRBV7-2 to TRBJ2-1, with D tentatively TRBD1 or TRBD2 (5 bases each). V was trimmed by 0 bases and J by 0 bases, leaving 9 bases between them. CDR1 is SGHTA and CDR2 is FQGNSA in the germline V gene. This CDR3 has 16 residues. CDR3 sequence: CASSLAGTDSYNEQFF. DNA of the CDR3: TGTGCCAGCAGCTTAGCCGGGACGGACTCCTACAATGAGCAGTTCTTC.

This clonotype showed up many times. The chain uses TRBV28 and TRBJ2-3; perhaps TRBD1 as D (6 bases). In germline, CDR1 is MDHEN, CDR2 SYDVKM. V lost 2 bases and J 5 bases, leaving 11 bases between the germline ends. CDR3 length equals 14 residues. The CDR3 region has the DNA TGTGCCAGCAGTTTAGCACAGGGAATAGATACGCAGTATTTT. It yields the protein CASSLAQGIDTQYF.

About this clonotype: The CDR3 carries no conserved terminal phenylalanine or tryptophan, so it likely arises from a read error. The chain links TRBV30 to TRBJ2-1; D might be TRBD2 (7 bases). The V gene lost 4 bases and the J gene lost 2 bases, with 15 bases spanning the gap. The CDR3 loop spans 15 amino acids. Germline CDR1 reads GTSNPN; CDR2 reads SVGIG (reference sequence). Written as DNA, the CDR3 is TGTGCCTGGACTCCCTGGGGGGGCACCTACAATGAGCAGTTCCTC. The encoded protein is CAWTPWGGTYNEQFL.

This clonotype was detected many times. V and J are TRBV7-8 and TRBJ2-2, with TRBD1 matching 7 bases. CDR3 length: 16 residues. The junction had 4 bases not matched to a gene; V was cut back by 2 bases and J by 1 base. Germline V lookup: CDR1 SGHVS, CDR2 FQNEAQ. CDR3 amino acids: CASSLNRGENTGELFF. CDR3 DNA: TGTGCCAGCAGCTTAAACAGGGGAGAGAACACCGGGGAGCTGTTTTTT.

This clonotype was seen a few times. The CDR3 DNA is TGTGCCAGCAGCACTCGGACAGGGGGCATAGAGACCCAGTACTTC. This sequence encodes CASSTRTGGIETQYF. The chain combines TRBV9 with TRBJ2-5; the match to TRBD1 covers 11 bases. The CDR3 runs 15 residues. CDR1 SGDLS and CDR2 YYNGEE come from the germline V gene. The ends lost 4 bases at V and 4 bases at J; junction bases unmatched: 6.

This clonotype was seen ten or more times. This chain connects TRBV28 to TRBJ2-5; D possibly uses TRBD1 or TRBD2 (5 bases each). V lost 3 bases, J lost 4 bases, and 21 bases lay in between. The CDR3 length is 17 residues. Looked up from germline, CDR1 is MDHEN and CDR2 is SYDVKM. The CDR3 bases are TGTGCCAGCAGTTTTACCCAGGGACGGGCACAAGGAGAGACCCAGTACTTC. This encodes CASSFTQGRAQGETQYF.

This clonotype was observed many times. The V gene is TRBV7-9, the J gene TRBJ2-1; D might be TRBD2 (6 bases). Germline V lookup: CDR1 SEHNR, CDR2 FQNEAQ (reference sequence). The ends were cut back, 0 bases at V and 15 bases at J, with 15 bases in the middle. The CDR3 consists of 13 residues. CDR3 coding DNA: TGTGCCAGCAGCTTAGCGGGAGGTCAGGGTGCGTTCTTC. Encoded protein: CASSLAGGQGAFF.

This clonotype was seen many times. The genes are TRBV25-1 and TRBJ1-5; 8 bases map to TRBD1. The V gene's germline CDR1 is MGHDK and CDR2 SYGVNS. The CDR3 consists of 15 residues. J gave up 4 bases and V 5 bases, and 7 bases lay outside the gene matches. CDR3 nucleotides: TGTGCCAGCAGTTCTACAGGGGGAGAGAATCAGCCCCAGCATTTT. Its protein is CASSSTGGENQPQHF.

The chain uses TRBV5-1 and TRBJ1-3; D perhaps matches TRBD1 (5 bases). Germline V gene sequence: CDR1 SGHRS, CDR2 YFSETQ. CDR3 length: 13 amino acids. Between the trimmed V and J ends, which lost 1 base and 7 bases, there was a span of 9 bases. CDR3 nucleotides: TGCGCCAGCAGCTTGCAGGGTAGCAACACCATATATTTT. It specifies CASSLQGSNTIYF.

The gene calls are TRBV7-2 and TRBJ2-3; 10 nucleotides match TRBD2. Trimming removed 5 bases from V and 6 bases from J; junction bases left unmatched: 8. The CDR3 length is 15 residues. The germline V gene has CDR1 SGHTA and CDR2 FQGNSA. The CDR3 loop reads CASSTSGGAGDTQYF. CDR3 nucleotides: TGTGCCAGCAGCACCAGCGGGGGGGCAGGGGATACGCAGTATTTT. The full variable domain, completed using reference TRBV7-2 and TRBJ2-3, is GAGVSQSPSNKVTEKGKDVELRCDPISGHTALYWYRQSLGQGLEFLIYFQGNSAPDKSGLPSDRFSAERTGGSVSTLTIQRTQQEDSAVYLCASSTSGGAGDTQYFGPGTRLTVL.

This clonotype appeared a few times. The chain employs TRBV28 and TRBJ1-3, with TRBD1 matching 7 bases. Trimming took 6 bases from V and 0 from J; bases not matched to a gene: 17. Germline V lookup: CDR1 MDHEN, CDR2 SYDVKM. This CDR3 is 19 amino acids long. The CDR3: CASRPQVGTASISGNTIYF. DNA for the CDR3: TGTGCCAGCAGGCCGCAAGTGGGGACAGCATCAATCTCTGGAAACACCATATATTTT.

This clonotype has at least ten counts. The chain links TRBV7-9 to TRBJ2-1, with 10 bases matching TRBD1. The germline V gene has CDR1 SEHNR and CDR2 FQNEAQ (reference sequence). The CDR3 totals 16 residues. Trimming cost V 6 bases and J 5 bases; bases outside gene matches: 10. In nucleotides, the CDR3 is TGTGCCAGCAGTGCCGGGACAGGGGTCCTTCACAATGAGCAGTTCTTC. This encodes CASSAGTGVLHNEQFF.

This clonotype was detected ten times or more. J is TRBJ2-3 and V is TRBV19; no firm D call. Germline values: CDR1 LNHDA, CDR2 SQIVND (reference sequence). The V and J ends lost 8 bases and 7 bases respectively, with 19 bases between them. The CDR3 is 14 amino acids. CDR3 protein: CASSMRRSQNTQYF. The CDR3 DNA sequence: TGTGCCAGTTCCATGCGGCGGAGCCAAAATACGCAGTATTTT.

This clonotype came up a few times. The chain carries TRBV6-2 or TRBV6-3 and TRBJ1-5; maybe TRBD1 (5 bases). This CDR3 has 16 amino acids. The V end was cut by 0 bases, the J end by 6 bases, with 15 bases between. Germline V gives CDR1 MNHEY, CDR2 SVGEGT. The CDR3 nucleotides are TGTGCCAGCAGTTACTCGTCGGGACCACTGGCTCAGCCCCAGCATTTT. Translation gives CASSYSSGPLAQPQHF.

This clonotype was observed many times. This sequence joins TRBV30 and TRBJ1-5; TRBD1 matches at 9 bases. The germline CDR1 and CDR2 sequences are GTSNPN and SVGIG (reference sequence). This CDR3 region has 13 residues. The junction had 4 bases not matched to a gene; V was cut back by 3 bases and J by 7 bases. For the CDR3, the DNA is TGTGCCTGGAGCCAGACAGGGGGACAGCCCCAGCATTTT. Translating gives CAWSQTGGQPQHF.

Many counts were recorded for this clonotype. The chain combines TRBV6-1 with TRBJ2-3, with TRBD2 identical over 8 bases. V was clipped by 3 bases and J by 2 bases; unmatched bases: 7. Germline lookup yields CDR1 MNHNS and CDR2 SASEGT. The CDR3 runs 16 residues. The CDR3 DNA follows: TGTGCCAGCAGTGACGTTCCGGGAGGGTCCACAGATACGCAGTATTTT. Its protein product is CASSDVPGGSTDTQYF.

This clonotype is a singleton in its sample. This may come from a read error, since a much larger clone is one base off. The genes are TRBV7-9 and TRBJ1-4; D remains unclear. The germline V gene has CDR1 SEHNR and CDR2 FQNEAQ (reference sequence). CDR3 length equals 11 residues. The CDR3 sequence is CTSSFYEKLFF. As DNA, the CDR3 is TGTACCAGCAGCTTCTATGAAAAACTGTTTTTT.